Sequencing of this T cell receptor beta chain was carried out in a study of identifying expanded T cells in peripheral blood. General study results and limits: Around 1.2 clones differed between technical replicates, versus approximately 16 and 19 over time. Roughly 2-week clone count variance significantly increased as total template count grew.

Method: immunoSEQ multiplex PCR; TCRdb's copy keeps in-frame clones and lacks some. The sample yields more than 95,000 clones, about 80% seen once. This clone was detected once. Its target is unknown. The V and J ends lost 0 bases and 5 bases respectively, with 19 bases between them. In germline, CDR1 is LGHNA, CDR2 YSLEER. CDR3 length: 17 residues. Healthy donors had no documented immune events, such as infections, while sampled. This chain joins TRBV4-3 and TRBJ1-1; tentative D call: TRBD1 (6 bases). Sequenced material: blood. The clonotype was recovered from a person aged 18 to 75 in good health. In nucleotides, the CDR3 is TGCGCCAGCAGCCAAGATGAGTCGGCGGGGAGGGGGACTGAAGCTTTCTTT. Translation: CASSQDESAGRGTEAFF.